The 25 T cell receptor beta chains given below trace back to one sample, sequenced in a study of blood T cells in healthy people across ages (dated by TCRdb to between 2014 and 2017). The method was 5' RACE. Sequencer: Illumina HiSeq 2500. A second PCR of roughly 7 to 11 cycles was performed with a sample-barcoded 5' primer and a J-beta primer mix. In-frame beta chains were kept once TCRdb had trimmed the public reads at Q25 with fastp and called clones with MiXCR. One record per CDR3 amino acid sequence lists the most common genes and DNA. This sample gives around 870,000 distinct CDR3 sequences in total; about 30% of them show up just once. Around a sixth of the sample goes to the ten largest clones. Sequencing was carried out using blood. These receptor sequences come from a woman older than 75 in good health.

This clonotype was seen a few times. CDR3 region: CATSVTGTSNPAGELFF. As DNA, the CDR3 is TGTGCCACCAGTGTGACCGGGACTAGTAACCCTGCCGGGGAGCTGTTTTTT. The V and J genes are TRBV24-1 and TRBJ2-2; 8 bases are a match to TRBD2. V was pared by 5 bases and J by 6 bases, with 13 bases of the junction left unmatched. The CDR3 consists of 17 residues. Looked up from germline, CDR1 is KGHDR and CDR2 is SFDVKD.

This clonotype was detected a few times. The gene calls are TRBV21-1 and TRBJ1-4. TRBV21-1 is listed as a pseudogene. The CDR3 loop spans 10 amino acids. The CDR3 nucleotides are TGTGCCAACTATAATGAAAAACTGTTTTTT. Translated: CANYNEKLFF.

In this sample, this clonotype turned up many times. The chain uses TRBV11-2 and TRBJ2-5; 11 positions agree with TRBD2. This CDR3 has 20 residues. Germline values: CDR1 SGHAT, CDR2 FQNNGV. The junction had 16 bases not matched to a gene; V was cut back by 2 bases and J by 2 bases. This chain's CDR3 is CASSLRKSASGGLLQETQYF. CDR3 nucleotide sequence: TGTGCCAGCAGCTTAAGGAAGTCGGCTAGCGGGGGGCTATTACAAGAGACCCAGTACTTC.

This clonotype was detected only a few times. V and J are TRBV9 and TRBJ2-6, with 8 positions matching TRBD1. Germline trimming cut 7 bases from V and 0 bases from J; bases unmatched to any gene: 6. This CDR3 is built from 16 residues. Germline CDR1 reads SGDLS; CDR2 reads YYNGEE. The CDR3 here is CASGGTGLSGANVLTF. The CDR3 DNA follows: TGTGCCAGCGGAGGGACAGGCCTCTCTGGGGCCAACGTCCTGACTTTC.

On this clonotype: The junction departs from germline at one end; a sequencing error may be responsible. V is TRBV5-1 and J is TRBJ1-2; 8 positions agree with TRBD1. The CDR3 spans 13 residues. Germline-derived CDR1 and CDR2 are SGHRS and YFSETQ. The DNA of the CDR3 is TGCGCCAGCAGCGGACAGGGTTACTATGGCCACACCTTC. Protein: CASSGQGYYGHTF.

This clonotype showed up many times. V is TRBV5-6 and J is TRBJ2-5; TRBD1 or TRBD2 may be the D gene (7 bases each). Trimming removed 0 bases at V and 4 bases at J, with 13 bases between. Germline V gives CDR1 SGHDT, CDR2 YYEEEE. This CDR3 contains 15 residues. The CDR3 loop is CASSLAGGGRETQYF. In DNA form, the CDR3 reads TGTGCCAGCAGCTTGGCAGGGGGAGGGAGAGAGACCCAGTACTTC.

Comments on this clonotype: Just one base apart from a much larger clone, this may be a read error. The chain couples TRBV20-1 to TRBJ1-2; the D is unclear. V was trimmed by 3 bases and J by 4 bases, leaving 15 bases between them. CDR3 length: 14 amino acids. CDR1 is DFQATT, CDR2 SNEGSKA, per germline (reference sequence). CDR3 in DNA: TGCAGTGCTAGGAGCCCCGAAGGCGGCTATGGCTACACCTTC. The encoded protein is CSARSPEGGYGYTF.

This clonotype was counted ten times or more. The chain is built from TRBV7-2 and TRBJ2-5; 9 bases match TRBD1. The germline V gene has CDR1 SGHTA and CDR2 FQGNSA. This CDR3 contains 16 residues. V trimming: 2 bases; J trimming: 2 bases; junction bases outside the gene matches: 6. The CDR3 reads CASSLLGQGTQETQYF. The CDR3 DNA is TGTGCCAGCAGCTTACTGGGACAGGGCACACAAGAGACCCAGTACTTC.

Only a few counts were recorded for this clonotype. The genes are TRBV20-1 and TRBJ1-6; TRBD1 agrees at 8 bases. Germline assignment: CDR1 DFQATT and CDR2 SNEGSKA (reference sequence). With 5 bases clipped from V and 5 bases from J, the junction kept 14 bases outside the gene matches. The CDR3 extends over 17 amino acids. CDR3 region: CSALRTGSSSNNSPLHF. The CDR3 DNA sequence: TGCAGTGCTCTTCGGACAGGGTCCTCGAGCAATAATTCACCCCTCCACTTT.

There are many counts of this clonotype. The V and J genes are TRBV10-3 and TRBJ2-1, with unresolved D. Germline V gene data show CDR1 as ENHRY and CDR2 as SYGVKD. This CDR3 is 14 amino acids long. V lost 3 bases and J 7 bases, leaving 13 bases between the germline ends. CDR3: CAISEISGVNEQFF. As DNA, the CDR3 is TGTGCCATCAGTGAAATTAGTGGTGTGAATGAGCAGTTCTTC.

The rearrangement links TRBV5-1 to TRBJ1-2; 9 nucleotides align to TRBD1. The V gene end was trimmed by 0 bases and the J gene end by 3 bases; junction bases not matched to a gene: 15. Germline CDR1 is SGHRS and CDR2 is YFSETQ. This CDR3 region has 19 residues. The CDR3: CASSLARASGQGKDYGYTF. CDR3 coding DNA: TGCGCCAGCAGCTTGGCCCGAGCCTCTGGACAGGGGAAGGACTATGGCTACACCTTC.

The rearrangement joins TRBV28 to TRBJ1-2, with D hard to call. V was cut by 3 bases and J by 4 bases, with 9 bases left in between. Germline-derived CDR1 and CDR2 are MDHEN and SYDVKM. The CDR3 totals 13 residues. The CDR3 is CASSLPQIYGYTF. The CDR3 nucleotides are TGTGCCAGCAGTTTGCCCCAGATCTATGGCTACACCTTC.

The rearrangement uses TRBV5-8 and TRBJ2-4; 12 nucleotides line up with TRBD2. CDR3 length: 15 amino acids. Germline CDR1 is SGHTS and CDR2 is YDEGEE. V lost 0 bases and J lost 9; bases outside the gene matches: 4. CDR3 bases: TGTGCCAGCAGCTTGGAGCTAGCGGGGGGGGGCATTCAGTACTTC. Translating gives CASSLELAGGGIQYF.

Turning to this clonotype: A much larger clonotype is one base distant, so this may be a read error. CDR3 sequence: CTSSLGGRGENEQFF. The DNA for the CDR3 is TGCACCAGCAGCTTGGGGGGGCGTGGGGAAAATGAGCAGTTCTTC. V and J are TRBV5-1 and TRBJ2-1, with D perhaps matching TRBD2 (7 bases). Germline-derived CDR1 and CDR2 are SGHRS and YFSETQ. This CDR3 is built from 15 residues.

This clonotype was recorded a few times. A read error may explain this, as a much larger clone is one base away. This sequence joins TRBV27 and TRBJ2-1, with 9 bases aligning to TRBD1. The CDR3 has 16 residues. Trimming cost V 6 bases and J 10 bases; bases outside gene matches: 16. The germline V gene has CDR1 MNHEY and CDR2 SMNVEV (reference sequence). The CDR3 reads CASRPDRGVGAYEQFF. Written as DNA, the CDR3 is TGTGCCAGCAGGCCAGACAGGGGGGTCGGGGCCTACGAGCAGTTCTTC.

V and J are TRBV12-3 or TRBV12-4 and TRBJ1-1; 8 bases fit TRBD1. This CDR3 has 13 residues. V trimming: 3 bases; J trimming: 11 bases; junction bases outside the gene matches: 8. The CDR3 DNA reads TGTGCCAGCAGTTTTCGGGACAGGCCGGGCGCTTTCTTT. Translation gives CASSFRDRPGAFF.

Ten or more counts support this clonotype. The V gene is TRBV7-9, the J gene TRBJ2-5; 10 bases match TRBD1. The CDR3 spans 14 residues. V trimming: 3 bases; J trimming: 4 bases; junction bases outside the gene matches: 2. Germline CDR1 reads SEHNR; CDR2 reads FQNEAQ (reference sequence). The CDR3 spells CASSFDRGLETQYF. CDR3 in DNA: TGTGCCAGCAGCTTCGACAGGGGGCTAGAGACCCAGTACTTC.

Many counts were recorded for this clonotype. The chain uses TRBV12-3 or TRBV12-4 and TRBJ2-3, with TRBD2 identical over 10 bases. Unmatched junction bases numbered 20, after V lost 5 bases and J lost 9 bases. This CDR3 is 18 amino acids long. CDR3 sequence (DNA): TGTGCCAGCAGTCCCCCATCAAGAACTAGCGGGATCACAGGAACGCAGTATTTT. It specifies CASSPPSRTSGITGTQYF.

This clonotype came up many times. The chain is built from TRBV11-2 and TRBJ2-7; D is unresolved. Germline values: CDR1 SGHAT, CDR2 FQNNGV. This CDR3 comprises 13 residues. Trimming took off 6 bases at V and 2 bases at J, with 11 bases between the two ends. In DNA, the CDR3 is TGTGCCAGCAGACTCGGCAGTACCTACGAGCAGTACTTC. This sequence encodes CASRLGSTYEQYF.

As concerns this clonotype: A read error is possible here, since a much larger clone lies one base away. The rearrangement links TRBV6-1 to TRBJ2-1; 7 positions agree with TRBD2. The germline V gene has CDR1 MNHNS and CDR2 SASEGT. The CDR3 totals 15 residues. CDR3 DNA sequence: TGTGTCAGTGTTAAACCGGGACTAACATACAATGAGCAGTTCTTC. It codes for CVSVKPGLTYNEQFF.

The genes are TRBV18 and TRBJ2-7, with D unclear. The CDR3 is made up of 13 amino acids. The germline CDR1 and CDR2 sequences are KGHSH and LQKENI. V lost 3 bases and J lost 6, with 12 bases in between. CDR3 coding DNA: TGTGCCAGCTCACCGAACCCGAGAGGCGAGCAGTACTTC. It yields the protein CASSPNPRGEQYF.

J is TRBJ1-2 and V is TRBV2; TRBD1 might be the D (6 bases). V lost 2 bases and J 3 bases, leaving 19 bases between the germline ends. The CDR3 has 17 amino acids. CDR1 is SNHLY and CDR2 is FYNNEI in the germline V gene. The CDR3 here is CASSEYPPFGQYYGYTF. CDR3 coding DNA: TGTGCCAGCAGTGAATATCCCCCTTTTGGACAGTACTATGGCTACACCTTC.

The J gene is TRBJ2-1, the V gene TRBV10-3, with TRBD1 matching 7 bases. CDR1 is ENHRY, CDR2 SYGVKD, per germline. The CDR3 loop spans 15 amino acids. The J segment lost 4 bases and the V segment lost 2 bases, leaving 5 bases of the junction unmatched. CDR3 in amino acids: CAISERKQGYNEQFF. The CDR3 DNA follows: TGTGCCATCAGTGAGCGGAAACAGGGGTACAATGAGCAGTTCTTC.

This clonotype was seen at least ten times. The rearrangement joins TRBV7-2 to TRBJ1-2; D is ambiguous. The CDR3 is 12 residues long. The germline V gene encodes CDR1 SGHTA and CDR2 FQGNSA. Trimming shortened V by 4 bases and J by 7 bases, and 10 bases separated the two germline ends. CDR3 coding DNA: TGTGCCAGCAGCTCGGACCGCCGTGGCTACACCTTC. Translated, it gives CASSSDRRGYTF.

This clonotype was counted only a few times. The rearrangement links TRBV5-1 to TRBJ1-4; D is possibly TRBD1 (5 bases). The germline V and J ends were trimmed by 0 bases and 7 bases, with 16 bases remaining between them. CDR1 and CDR2 from the germline V gene are SGHRS and YFSETQ. The CDR3 is 16 amino acids. In DNA, the CDR3 is TGCGCCAGCAGCTTGGCCGGGACGGCCCGGAGTGAAAAACTGTTTTTT. Its translation is CASSLAGTARSEKLFF.